Below, 27 T cell receptor beta chains from the same sample are listed, as sequenced in a study of cytomegalovirus exposure and HLA in healthy donors. In the PCR, 60 Vbeta and 13 Jbeta primers were used. Assay used: immunoSEQ multiplex PCR; TCRdb lists only in-frame clones, some missing. The table lists approximately 150,000 clones, roughly two thirds of them singletons. Material: PBMCs. These receptors came from a woman younger than 35 in good health and CMV-seropositive.

The chain carries TRBV27 and TRBJ1-3; maybe TRBD1 (5 bases). Germline V gene lookup returns CDR1 MNHEY and CDR2 SMNVEV (reference sequence). The CDR3 has 14 amino acids. CDR3 sequence (DNA): TGTATTGCCGGGGGAAGTAATCCTGGAAACACCATATATTTT. Its translation: CIAGGSNPGNTIYF.

The chain has TRBV18 and TRBJ2-7; TRBD2 is a possible D gene (7 bases). This CDR3 has 14 residues. Germline CDR1 is KGHSH and CDR2 is LQKENI. Between the trimmed V and J ends, which lost 0 bases and 5 bases, there was a span of 11 bases. The CDR3 region is CASSPPAGANEQYF. The CDR3 DNA reads TGTGCCAGCTCACCACCGGCGGGGGCTAACGAGCAGTACTTC.

The chain carries TRBV19 and TRBJ1-1, with D possibly being TRBD1 (5 bases). V lost 3 bases and J 5 bases, leaving 13 bases between the germline ends. The V gene's germline CDR1 is LNHDA and CDR2 SQIVND (reference sequence). This CDR3 contains 14 residues. The CDR3 coding sequence is TGTGCCAGTAGTATGATCGGGGGTACGACTGAAGCTTTCTTT. Its protein is CASSMIGGTTEAFF. The full variable domain, rest sourced from reference TRBV19 and TRBJ1-1, is DGGITQSPKYLFRKEGQNVTLSCEQNLNHDAMYWYRQDPGQGLRLIYYSQIVNDFQKGDIAEGYSVSREKKESFPLTVTSAQKNPTAFYLCASSMIGGTTEAFFGQGTRLTVV.

The CDR3 DNA is TGCAGCGTTGCCAGAACTAGCGGGCCCGCAGATACGCAGTATTTT. Residues: CSVARTSGPADTQYF. This chain connects TRBV29-1 to TRBJ2-3; 9 bases are a match to TRBD2. V lost 4 bases, J lost 4 bases, and 9 bases stayed unmatched. The CDR3 loop spans 15 amino acids. CDR1 SQVTM and CDR2 ANQGSEA come from the germline V gene.

The V gene is TRBV27, the J gene TRBJ2-6; D ambiguous. The V end lost 4 bases, the J end lost 3 bases, and 22 bases lay between the germline ends. This CDR3 has 19 amino acids. Germline V lookup: CDR1 MNHEY, CDR2 SMNVEV (reference sequence). CDR3 sequence: CASSSQRILPIGGANVLTF. As DNA, the CDR3 is TGTGCCAGCAGTTCCCAGAGGATCCTTCCCATAGGTGGGGCCAACGTCCTGACTTTC.

The V gene is TRBV6-5, the J gene TRBJ1-2; D is unclear. Germline values: CDR1 MNHEY, CDR2 SVGAGI. The V end lost 0 bases, the J end lost 4 bases, and 6 bases lay between the germline ends. This CDR3 comprises 13 residues. CDR3 DNA sequence: TGTGCCAGCAGTTACTCGTCAGTCTATGGCTACACCTTC. It translates to CASSYSSVYGYTF.

This chain links TRBV6-5 with TRBJ2-2; D is undetermined. Germline lookup yields CDR1 MNHEY and CDR2 SVGAGI. The CDR3 spans 14 residues. V shed 7 bases and J shed 1 base, with 10 bases lying between them. The CDR3 DNA is TGTGCCAGCACTGTTGAGCTGAACACCGGGGAGCTGTTTTTT. Translating it yields CASTVELNTGELFF.

The chain uses TRBV6-5 and TRBJ1-3, with a tentative D call TRBD1 (6 bases). CDR3 length equals 16 residues. Looked up from germline, CDR1 is MNHEY and CDR2 is SVGAGI. The germline V and J ends were trimmed by 0 bases and 5 bases, with 14 bases remaining between them. The CDR3 protein is CASSYSRDKNRNTIYF. The CDR3 coding sequence is TGTGCCAGCAGTTACTCTAGGGACAAAAATAGAAACACCATATATTTT.

This clone turned up a few times. The rearrangement links TRBV5-4 to TRBJ2-1, with 8 bases fitting TRBD2. The germline gives CDR1 SGHNT, CDR2 YYREEE (reference sequence). With V trimmed by 1 base and J by 4 bases, 4 bases remained unmatched. This CDR3 comprises 15 residues. DNA for the CDR3: TGTGCCAGCAGCTTGTATAGCGGGAATTACAATGAGCAGTTCTTC. Encoded protein: CASSLYSGNYNEQFF. Complete variable domain (other parts from reference TRBV5-4 and TRBJ2-1): ETGVTQSPTHLIKTRGQQVTLRCSSQSGHNTVSWYQQALGQGPQFIFQYYREEENGRGNFPPRFSGLQFPNYSSELNVNALELDDSALYLCASSLYSGNYNEQFFGPGTRLTVL.

V usage is TRBV6-6 and J usage is TRBJ2-1, with a tentative D call TRBD2 (7 bases). The length of the CDR3 is 15 residues. Trimming pared 7 bases from V and 4 bases from J, leaving 17 bases between. Germline V gene sequence: CDR1 MNHNY, CDR2 SVGAGI (reference sequence). The CDR3 is CASIRGGSSYNEQFF. CDR3 in DNA: TGTGCCAGCATCAGGGGCGGGAGTAGTTACAATGAGCAGTTCTTC.

The V gene is TRBV27, the J gene TRBJ2-6, with D perhaps matching TRBD2 (5 bases). V lost 1 base, J lost 4 bases, and 20 bases lay in between. The germline CDR1 and CDR2 sequences are MNHEY and SMNVEV (reference sequence). This CDR3 is 19 amino acids long. The CDR3: CASSLLQPQRRPGANVLTF. The CDR3 bases are TGTGCCAGCAGTTTATTACAGCCACAAAGGAGGCCAGGGGCCAACGTCCTGACTTTC.

The J gene is TRBJ2-7, the V gene TRBV27; D not resolved. The CDR3 has 15 residues. Trimming pared 5 bases from V and 2 bases from J, leaving 16 bases between. Germline CDR1 and CDR2: MNHEY and SMNVEV (reference sequence). CDR3 DNA sequence: TGTGCCAGCAGTCGCCCTGACGGGTTTCCCTACGAGCAGTACTTC. Amino acids: CASSRPDGFPYEQYF.

The chain recombines TRBV5-6 with TRBJ2-7; D might be TRBD1 (5 bases). V was shortened by 0 bases and J by 6 bases, with 13 bases between the two germline ends. The germline V gene encodes CDR1 SGHDT and CDR2 YYEEEE. This CDR3 comprises 14 residues. The CDR3: CASSLVGAFSEQYF. In DNA form, the CDR3 reads TGTGCCAGCAGCTTGGTAGGGGCCTTCTCCGAGCAGTACTTC. The variable domain in full, completed from reference TRBV5-6 and TRBJ2-7, reads DAGVTQSPTHLIKTRGQQVTLRCSPKSGHDTVSWYQQALGQGPQFIFQYYEEEERQRGNFPDRFSGHQFPNYSSELNVNALLLGDSALYLCASSLVGAFSEQYFGPGTRLTVT.

The rearrangement uses TRBV9 and TRBJ2-5; 10 nucleotides line up with TRBD2. After removal of 3 bases from V and 5 bases from J, the junction contained 7 bases not matched to a gene. The CDR3 runs 15 residues. Germline V lookup: CDR1 SGDLS, CDR2 YYNGEE. The CDR3 reads CASSASLAGRETQYF. The CDR3 nucleotides are TGTGCCAGCAGCGCCTCACTAGCGGGACGCGAGACCCAGTACTTC.

The chain recombines TRBV19 with TRBJ1-5, with TRBD1 identical over 8 bases. The germline gives CDR1 LNHDA, CDR2 SQIVND (reference sequence). This CDR3 spans 17 amino acids. J was trimmed by 4 bases and V by 4 bases; bases with no gene match: 12. CDR3 sequence: CASSTPDRGVRNQPQHF. The CDR3 nucleotides are TGTGCCAGTAGTACGCCTGACAGGGGAGTTCGGAATCAGCCCCAGCATTTT.

The rearrangement uses TRBV30 and TRBJ1-1, with 7 bases identical to TRBD1. CDR3 size: 14 residues. CDR1 GTSNPN and CDR2 SVGIG come from the germline V gene (reference sequence). V gave up 1 base and J gave up 8 bases; unmatched junction bases: 10. CDR3 sequence (DNA): TGTGCCTGGAGTGACCCCCCGCGACAGGGAGAAGCTTTCTTT. It is translated as CAWSDPPRQGEAFF.

J is TRBJ2-5 and V is TRBV7-9, with 12 bases fitting TRBD1. This CDR3 region has 17 residues. Trimming at V came to 5 bases and at J to 5 bases, leaving 12 bases not matched to a gene. Germline V CDR1 and CDR2: SEHNR, FQNEAQ (reference sequence). The CDR3, as DNA: TGTGCCAGCAGCCTTATGGGCGGGGGGACAGGGGGCGAGACCCAGTACTTC. Translation gives CASSLMGGGTGGETQYF.

The CDR3 spells CASSFYAGYTF. The CDR3 DNA reads as TGTGCCAGCAGTTTTTATGCGGGCTACACCTTC. The chain links TRBV28 to TRBJ1-2, with unresolved D. Germline V gene data show CDR1 as MDHEN and CDR2 as SYDVKM. The CDR3 runs 11 residues. V shed 3 bases and J shed 8 bases, with 7 bases lying between them.

This rearrangement joins TRBV10-3 to TRBJ1-2; a weak D match, TRBD1 (6 bases). V was shortened by 2 bases and J by 7 bases, with 17 bases between the two germline ends. The V gene's germline CDR1 is ENHRY and CDR2 SYGVKD. This CDR3 contains 15 residues. The chain's CDR3 is CAISELGQKGIGYTF. CDR3 bases: TGTGCCATCAGTGAGCTAGGACAGAAAGGAATTGGCTACACCTTC.

The V and J genes are TRBV7-2 and TRBJ2-6; D gene unclear. Germline-derived CDR1 and CDR2 are SGHTA and FQGNSA. V was pared by 3 bases and J by 1 base, with 10 bases between. The CDR3 extends over 16 amino acids. In DNA form, the CDR3 reads TGTGCCAGCAGCTTCGCAGGCCTATCTGGGGCCAACGTCCTGACTTTC. Its translation is CASSFAGLSGANVLTF.

CDR3 residues: CASSLGQGGGEKLFF. In nucleotides, the CDR3 is TGTGCCAGCAGCTTGGGACAGGGGGGAGGTGAAAAACTGTTTTTT. V and J are TRBV11-2 and TRBJ1-4, with 11 bases aligning to TRBD1. The V gene's germline CDR1 is SGHAT and CDR2 FQNNGV. Unmatched junction bases numbered 4, after V lost 3 bases and J lost 7 bases. This CDR3 has 15 residues.

Regarding this clone: The sample carries other DNA sequences with the same CDR3. The chain has TRBV4-3 and TRBJ2-5; D may be TRBD1 (6 bases). The CDR3 is 14 residues long. V was cut by 1 base and J by 5 bases, with 11 bases left in between. Germline V gene lookup returns CDR1 LGHNA and CDR2 YSLEER. DNA for the CDR3: TGCGCCAGCAGCCAAGGGCAGGGGCTGGAGACCCAGTACTTC. Its translation: CASSQGQGLETQYF.

The V gene is TRBV5-1, the J gene TRBJ2-2; D is unclear. Trimming took 7 bases from V and 1 from J, leaving 17 bases between them. The CDR3 runs to 16 residues. Germline CDR1 is SGHRS and CDR2 is YFSETQ. The CDR3 spells CASHRGPKENTGELFF. The DNA of the CDR3 is TGCGCCAGCCACCGTGGGCCAAAGGAGAACACCGGGGAGCTGTTTTTT.

This sequence joins TRBV5-1 and TRBJ2-1; TRBD2 agrees at 11 bases. The CDR3 sequence is 15 residues long. Looked up from germline, CDR1 is SGHRS and CDR2 is YFSETQ. The V and J ends lost 2 bases and 10 bases, in that order; junction bases with no gene match: 8. This CDR3 reads CASSFSGREPGEQFF. Written as DNA, the CDR3 is TGCGCCAGCAGCTTTAGCGGGAGGGAGCCCGGGGAGCAGTTCTTC.

The chain has TRBV27 and TRBJ2-7, with TRBD2 matching over 7 bases. Germline loops: CDR1 MNHEY, CDR2 SMNVEV (reference sequence). The CDR3 extends over 14 amino acids. J gave up 4 bases and V 3 bases, and 6 bases lay outside the gene matches. This CDR3 is CASSFGGGPYEQYF. The CDR3, as DNA: TGTGCCAGCAGTTTTGGGGGAGGGCCTTACGAGCAGTACTTC.

J is TRBJ1-2 and V is TRBV27; TRBD1 matches 7 bases. Germline V gene lookup returns CDR1 MNHEY and CDR2 SMNVEV (reference sequence). J gave up 2 bases and V 5 bases, and 11 bases lay outside the gene matches. The CDR3 runs to 16 residues. CDR3 region: CASSKGDRALNYGYTF. The CDR3 DNA reads TGTGCCAGCAGTAAAGGCGACAGGGCCCTAAACTATGGCTACACCTTC.

In DNA form, the CDR3 reads TGTGCCTGGAGTGGACGACAGGGGTTGGATACGCAGTATTTT. Translation gives CAWSGRQGLDTQYF. The rearrangement joins TRBV30 to TRBJ2-3, with 8 positions matching TRBD1. The CDR3 runs 14 residues. V was clipped by 1 base and J by 6 bases; unmatched bases: 6. The germline V gene encodes CDR1 GTSNPN and CDR2 SVGIG (reference sequence).